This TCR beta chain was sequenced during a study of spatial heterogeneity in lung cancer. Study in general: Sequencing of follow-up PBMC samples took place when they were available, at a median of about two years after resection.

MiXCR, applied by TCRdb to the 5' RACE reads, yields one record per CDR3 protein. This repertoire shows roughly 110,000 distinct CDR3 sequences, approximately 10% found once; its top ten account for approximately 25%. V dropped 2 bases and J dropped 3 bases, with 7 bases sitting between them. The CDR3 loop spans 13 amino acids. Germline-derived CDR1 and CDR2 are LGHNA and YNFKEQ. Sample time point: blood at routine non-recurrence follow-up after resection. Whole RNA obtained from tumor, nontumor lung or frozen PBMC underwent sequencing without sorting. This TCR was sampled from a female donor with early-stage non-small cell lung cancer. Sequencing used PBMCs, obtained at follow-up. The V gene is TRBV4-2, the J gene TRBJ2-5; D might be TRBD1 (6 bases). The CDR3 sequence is CASSQTGKETQYF. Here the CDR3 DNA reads TGTGCCAGCAGCCAAACAGGGAAAGAGACCCAGTACTTC.